The 7 T cell receptor beta chains below come from one sample, sequenced in a study of blood T cell repertoires in COVID-19. Profiled with immunoSEQ multiplex PCR; TCRdb holds only in-frame clones, not every one. The data hold a few hundred thousand clones, with around four fifths observed a single time. Source material: peripheral blood. All receptors come from a woman aged 50 to 60 with active or convalescent COVID-19.

J is TRBJ1-1 and V is TRBV6-5; D gene unclear. This CDR3 contains 13 residues. Germline lookup yields CDR1 MNHEY and CDR2 SVGAGI. V shed 5 bases and J shed 7 bases, with 14 bases lying between them. As DNA, the CDR3 is TGTGCCAGCAGTCCACGGGCGGGGAATGAAGCTTTCTTT. Protein product: CASSPRAGNEAFF.

The genes are TRBV5-8 and TRBJ2-3; D ambiguous. This CDR3 has 10 amino acids. Germline lookup yields CDR1 SGHTS and CDR2 YDEGEE. V gave up 10 bases and J gave up 5 bases, with 8 bases separating them. The CDR3 protein is CALRRDTQYF. In DNA form, the CDR3 reads TGTGCCTTACGGAGAGATACGCAGTATTTT.

This chain connects TRBV7-9 to TRBJ2-6, with D tentatively TRBD2 (6 bases). This CDR3 spans 19 amino acids. Germline V gene data show CDR1 as SEHNR and CDR2 as FQNEAQ (reference sequence). Trimming shortened V by 1 base and J by 0 bases, and 16 bases separated the two germline ends. CDR3 sequence (DNA): TGTGCCAGCAGCTTAGGTCATACTAGCCGGAGCTCTGGGGCCAACGTCCTGACTTTC. Protein: CASSLGHTSRSSGANVLTF.

About this clone itself: Additional DNA sequences in this sample encode the identical CDR3. The gene calls are TRBV18 and TRBJ2-1; 10 bases line up with TRBD1. CDR3 length: 16 amino acids. The V segment lost 3 bases and the J segment 1 base; nucleotides outside the gene matches: 3. CDR1 is KGHSH and CDR2 is LQKENI in the germline V gene. CDR3: CASSPGQGGSYNEQFF. As DNA, the CDR3 is TGTGCCAGCTCACCCGGACAGGGGGGATCCTACAATGAGCAGTTCTTC.

The chain has TRBV5-1 and TRBJ2-3; 8 bases are shared with TRBD1. The CDR3 contains 15 residues. The J segment lost 0 bases and the V segment lost 1 base, leaving 1 base of the junction unmatched. CDR1 SGHRS and CDR2 YFSETQ come from the germline V gene. CDR3 nucleotide sequence: TGCGCCAGCAGCTTGCAGGGGGCTAGCACAGATACGCAGTATTTT. Protein product: CASSLQGASTDTQYF.

V gene TRBV19 combines with J gene TRBJ2-1; the D gene is possibly TRBD2 (6 bases). Deletions cut 6 bases from V and 4 bases from J, with 19 bases between. CDR3 size: 16 residues. CDR1 and CDR2 (germline): LNHDA, SQIVND (reference sequence). This CDR3 reads CASSSPIGRSYNEQFF. CDR3 DNA: TGTGCCAGTAGCTCCCCTATCGGGAGAAGTTACAATGAGCAGTTCTTC.

This chain joins TRBV5-6 and TRBJ2-3; 8 positions agree with TRBD1. Trimming took 4 bases from V and 0 from J; bases not matched to a gene: 4. The germline V gene encodes CDR1 SGHDT and CDR2 YYEEEE. The CDR3 totals 15 residues. The CDR3 DNA reads TGTGCCAGCAGCCCGGGACAGGTCAGCACAGATACGCAGTATTTT. It is translated as CASSPGQVSTDTQYF.